Included here is one T cell receptor beta chain sequence, with context. Its antigen is as yet unknown. The data stem from a study of T cell responses to AZD1222 COVID-19 vaccine. Regarding the study as a whole: A mostly white British donor set with more females was recruited, and clonal diversity was possibly underestimated.

The CDR3 consists of 14 residues. Trimming at V came to 4 bases and at J to 8 bases, leaving 6 bases not matched to a gene. The germline gives CDR1 LGHNA, CDR2 YNFKEQ. The assay was immunoSEQ multiplex PCR, and TCRdb's table has in-frame clones only and misses some. Found here are around 54,000 clones, 65% to 90% of them singletons; the top ten hold 6.9%. This sequence joins TRBV4-2 and TRBJ1-4, with 8 bases lining up with TRBD1. Source: peripheral blood, taken 28 days after the second AZD1222 dose. The clonotype originates from an adult who received the AZD1222 COVID-19 vaccine. CDR3 sequence (DNA): TGTGCCAGCAGCCCCGGACAGGGTGACGAAAAACTGTTTTTT. As protein: CASSPGQGDEKLFF.